This TCR beta chain was profiled in a study of CD8+CD57+ T cells in acquired aplastic anemia. Overall study context: Recorded DNA amounts for sorted CD4+ and CD8+ cells had an average of 3.2 ug. Broader study findings: There were 25 to 30 CD8+ CDR3 sequences that occurred in both patients and controls.

This clonotype turned up a few times. Its antigen is unidentified. The patients chosen for sequencing had shown expansion of CD8+CD57+ cells (detected by flow cytometry). The study profiled TCR beta VDJ and CDR3 using genomic DNA as template. TCRdb fed the reads into MiXCR, producing one record per CDR3 protein. The repertoire holds about 120,000 distinct CDR3 sequences, with 50% to 70% as singletons. The sequence was obtained from a human donor with aplastic anemia. Sequenced material: sorted CD4+, CD8+, or CD8+CD57+ T cells (not recorded which) from PBMCs.

The CDR3 DNA sequence: TGTGCCAGCAGCACGGGACAGGGACCACCCCTCCACTTT. This translates into CASSTGQGPPLHF. This rearrangement joins TRBV7-8 to TRBJ1-6; 9 bases fit TRBD1. V shed 5 bases and J 11 bases; nucleotides not matched to a gene: 4. Germline CDR1 reads SGHVS; CDR2 reads FQNEAQ. The CDR3 consists of 13 residues. The entire variable domain, with the rest obtained from reference TRBV7-8 and TRBJ1-6, is as follows: GAGVSQSPRYKVAKRGQDVALRCDPISGHVSLFWYQQALGQGPEFLTYFQNEAQLDKSGLPSDRFFAERPEGSVSTLKIQRTQQEDSAVYLCASSTGQGPPLHFGNGTRLTVT.